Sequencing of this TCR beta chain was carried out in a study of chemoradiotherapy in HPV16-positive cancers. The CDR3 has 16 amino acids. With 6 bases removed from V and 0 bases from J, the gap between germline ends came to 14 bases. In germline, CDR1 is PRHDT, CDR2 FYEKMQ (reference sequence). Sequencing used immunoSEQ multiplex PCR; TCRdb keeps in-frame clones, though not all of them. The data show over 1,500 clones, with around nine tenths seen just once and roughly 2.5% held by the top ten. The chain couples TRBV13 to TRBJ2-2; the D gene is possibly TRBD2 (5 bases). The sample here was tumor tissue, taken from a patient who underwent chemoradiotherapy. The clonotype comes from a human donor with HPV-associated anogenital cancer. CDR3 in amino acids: CASSSDGVPNTGELFF. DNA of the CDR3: TGTGCCAGCAGTAGCGACGGGGTTCCGAACACCGGGGAGCTGTTTTTT.